This T cell receptor beta chain was sequenced in a study of vaccination and CD4 T cells after COVID-19. As for the study in general: The convalescent group had six males, four females, seven Caucasians, two Asians, one multiracial.

Turning to this clonotype: Its specificity is not known.

Germline V gene sequence: CDR1 LNHNV, CDR2 YYDKDF (reference sequence). This CDR3 is built from 15 residues. Trimming pared 0 bases from V and 7 bases from J, leaving 10 bases between. TCRdb redid the calling of the PCR reads with MiXCR, one entry per CDR3 protein. This table has 20,000 to 25,000 distinct CDR3 sequences, around 57% appearing once. The study's findings and limits: In median terms, SARS-CoV-2-reactive clonotypes went from about 20 to 38, a nonsignificant rise. Researchers report that a median approximately 86% of reactive clones in convalescent patients surfaced only post-vaccination. There were relatively few convalescent patients studied, and there were no early post-infection timepoints.

This clonotype was obtained from a human donor who had recovered from COVID-19. The sample consisted of CD4+ T cells from blood, taken before SARS-CoV-2 vaccination. The chain combines TRBV15 with TRBJ1-6, with unresolved D. CDR3 sequence reads: CATSRDTHQNSPLHF. Here the CDR3 DNA reads TGTGCCACCAGCAGAGATACACACCAGAATTCACCCCTCCACTTT.